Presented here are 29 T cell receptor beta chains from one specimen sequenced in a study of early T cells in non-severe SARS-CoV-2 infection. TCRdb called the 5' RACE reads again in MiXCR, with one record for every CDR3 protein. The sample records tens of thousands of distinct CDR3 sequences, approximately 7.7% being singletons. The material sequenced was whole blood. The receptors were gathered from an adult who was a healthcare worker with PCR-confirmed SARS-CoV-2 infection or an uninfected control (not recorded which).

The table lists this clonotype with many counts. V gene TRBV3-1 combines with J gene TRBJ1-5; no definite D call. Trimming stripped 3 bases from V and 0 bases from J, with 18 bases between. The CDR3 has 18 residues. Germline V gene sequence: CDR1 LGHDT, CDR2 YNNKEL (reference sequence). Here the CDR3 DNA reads TGTGCCAGCAGCCACCGAATCCCTCGGACGGATAGCAATCAGCCCCAGCATTTT. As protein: CASSHRIPRTDSNQPQHF.

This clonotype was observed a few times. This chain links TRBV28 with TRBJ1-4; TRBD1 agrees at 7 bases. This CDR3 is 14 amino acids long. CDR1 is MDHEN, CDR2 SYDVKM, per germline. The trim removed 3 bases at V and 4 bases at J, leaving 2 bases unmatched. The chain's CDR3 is CASSFQGGNEKLFF. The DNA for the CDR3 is TGTGCCAGCAGTTTTCAGGGGGGTAATGAAAAACTGTTTTTT.

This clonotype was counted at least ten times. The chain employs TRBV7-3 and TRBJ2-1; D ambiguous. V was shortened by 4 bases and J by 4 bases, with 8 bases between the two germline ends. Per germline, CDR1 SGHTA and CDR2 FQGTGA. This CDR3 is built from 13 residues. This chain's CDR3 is CASSSDRYNEQFF. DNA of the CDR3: TGTGCCAGCAGCTCCGACCGATACAATGAGCAGTTCTTC.

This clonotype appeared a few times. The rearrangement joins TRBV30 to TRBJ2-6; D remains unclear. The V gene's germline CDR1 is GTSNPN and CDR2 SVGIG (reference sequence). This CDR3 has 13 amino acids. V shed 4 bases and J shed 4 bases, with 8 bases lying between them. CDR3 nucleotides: TGTGCCTGGAAGAATACCGGGGCCAACGTCCTGACTTTC. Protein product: CAWKNTGANVLTF.

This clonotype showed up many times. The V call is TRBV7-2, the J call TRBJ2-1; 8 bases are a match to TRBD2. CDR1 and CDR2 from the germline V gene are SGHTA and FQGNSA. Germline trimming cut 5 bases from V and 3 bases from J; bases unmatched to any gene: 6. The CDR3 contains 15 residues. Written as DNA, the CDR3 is TGTGCCAGCAGCCTCCAGGGACTAGACTACAATGAGCAGTTCTTC. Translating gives CASSLQGLDYNEQFF.

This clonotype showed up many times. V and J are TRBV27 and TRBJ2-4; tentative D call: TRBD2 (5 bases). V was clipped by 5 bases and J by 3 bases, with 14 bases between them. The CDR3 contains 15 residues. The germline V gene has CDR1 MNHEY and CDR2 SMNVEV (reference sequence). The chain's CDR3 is CASSRQTGFKNIQYF. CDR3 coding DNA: TGTGCCAGCAGTCGCCAGACGGGATTCAAAAACATTCAGTACTTC.

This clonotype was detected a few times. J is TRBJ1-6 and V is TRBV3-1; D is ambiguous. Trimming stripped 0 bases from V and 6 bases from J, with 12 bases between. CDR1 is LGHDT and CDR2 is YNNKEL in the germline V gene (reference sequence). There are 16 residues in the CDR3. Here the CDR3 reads CASSQELGLFNSPLHF. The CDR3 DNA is TGTGCCAGCAGCCAAGAGCTGGGCCTCTTTAATTCACCCCTCCACTTT.

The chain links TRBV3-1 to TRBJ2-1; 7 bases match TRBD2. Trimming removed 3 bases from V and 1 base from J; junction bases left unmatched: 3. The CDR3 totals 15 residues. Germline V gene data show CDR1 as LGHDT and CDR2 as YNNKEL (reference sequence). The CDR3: CASSQASGSYNEQFF. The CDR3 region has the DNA TGTGCCAGCAGCCAGGCTAGCGGTTCCTACAATGAGCAGTTCTTC.

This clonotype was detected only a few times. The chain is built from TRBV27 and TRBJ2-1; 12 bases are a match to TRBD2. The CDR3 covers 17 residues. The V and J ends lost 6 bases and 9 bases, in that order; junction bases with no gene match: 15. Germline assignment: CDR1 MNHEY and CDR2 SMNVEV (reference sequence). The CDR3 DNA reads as TGTGCCAGCAGCTCAGGGGCTAGCGGGAGGGCCCTCGGTGAGCAGTTCTTC. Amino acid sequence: CASSSGASGRALGEQFF.

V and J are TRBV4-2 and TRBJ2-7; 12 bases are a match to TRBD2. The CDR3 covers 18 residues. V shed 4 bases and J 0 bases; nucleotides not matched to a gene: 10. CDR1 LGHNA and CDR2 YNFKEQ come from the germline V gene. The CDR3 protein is CASSRGTSGLPSSYEQYF. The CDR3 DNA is TGTGCCAGCAGCCGTGGGACTAGCGGGCTTCCCAGCTCCTACGAGCAGTACTTC.

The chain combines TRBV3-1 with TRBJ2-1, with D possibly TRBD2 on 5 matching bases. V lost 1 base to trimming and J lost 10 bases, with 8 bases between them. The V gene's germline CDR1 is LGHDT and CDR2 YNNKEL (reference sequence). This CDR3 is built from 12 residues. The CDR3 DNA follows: TGTGCCAGCAGCCAAGGGAGGCGGGAGCAGTTCTTC. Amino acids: CASSQGRREQFF.

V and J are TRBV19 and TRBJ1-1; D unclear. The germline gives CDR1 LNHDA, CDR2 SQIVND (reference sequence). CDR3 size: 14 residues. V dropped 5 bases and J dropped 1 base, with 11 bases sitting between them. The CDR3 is CASSLPRRNTEAFF. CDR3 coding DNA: TGTGCCAGTAGTCTTCCCAGGAGGAACACTGAAGCTTTCTTT.

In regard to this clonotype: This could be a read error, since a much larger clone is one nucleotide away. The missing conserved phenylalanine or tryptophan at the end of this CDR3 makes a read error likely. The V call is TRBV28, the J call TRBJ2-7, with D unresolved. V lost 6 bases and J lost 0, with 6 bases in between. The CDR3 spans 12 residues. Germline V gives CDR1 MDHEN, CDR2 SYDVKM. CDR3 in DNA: TGTGCCAGCAGAGGCAGCTCCTACGAGCAGTACTCC. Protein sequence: CASRGSSYEQYS.

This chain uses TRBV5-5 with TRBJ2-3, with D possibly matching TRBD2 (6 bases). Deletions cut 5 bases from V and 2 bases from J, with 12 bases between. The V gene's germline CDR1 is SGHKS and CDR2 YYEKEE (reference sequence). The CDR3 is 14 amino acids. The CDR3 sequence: CASRAGLATDTQYF. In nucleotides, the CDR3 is TGTGCCAGCAGGGCGGGATTAGCCACAGATACGCAGTATTTT.

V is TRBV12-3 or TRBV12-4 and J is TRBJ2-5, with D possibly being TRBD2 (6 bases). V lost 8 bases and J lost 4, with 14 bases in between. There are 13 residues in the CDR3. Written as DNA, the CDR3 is TGTGCCAGCCGTGCGGGGACCGGAGAGACCCAGTACTTC. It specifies CASRAGTGETQYF.

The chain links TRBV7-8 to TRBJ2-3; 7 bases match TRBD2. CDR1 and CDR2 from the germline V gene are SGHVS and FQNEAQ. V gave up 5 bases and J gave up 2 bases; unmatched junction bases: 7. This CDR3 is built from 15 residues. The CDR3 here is CASSPPAGDTDTQYF. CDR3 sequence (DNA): TGTGCCAGCAGCCCCCCGGCGGGAGACACAGATACGCAGTATTTT.

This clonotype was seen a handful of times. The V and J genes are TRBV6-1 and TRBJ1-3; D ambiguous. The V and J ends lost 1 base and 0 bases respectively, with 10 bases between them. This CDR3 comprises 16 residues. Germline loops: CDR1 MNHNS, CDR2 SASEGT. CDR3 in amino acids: CASSEGQIASGNTIYF. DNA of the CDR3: TGTGCCAGCAGTGAAGGGCAGATTGCCTCTGGAAACACCATATATTTT.

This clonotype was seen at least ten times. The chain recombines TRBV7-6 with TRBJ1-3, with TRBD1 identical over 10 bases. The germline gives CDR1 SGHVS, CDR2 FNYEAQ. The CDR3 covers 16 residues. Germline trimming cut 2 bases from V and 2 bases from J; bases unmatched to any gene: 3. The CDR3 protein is CASSLPGQGAGNTIYF. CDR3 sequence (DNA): TGTGCCAGCAGCTTACCCGGACAGGGGGCTGGAAACACCATATATTTT.

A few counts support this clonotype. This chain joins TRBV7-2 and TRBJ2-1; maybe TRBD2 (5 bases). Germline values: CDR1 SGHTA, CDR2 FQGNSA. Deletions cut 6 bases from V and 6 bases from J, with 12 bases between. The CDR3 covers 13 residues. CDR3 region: CASRPPSSNEQFF. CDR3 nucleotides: TGTGCCAGCAGACCTCCTAGCAGCAATGAGCAGTTCTTC.

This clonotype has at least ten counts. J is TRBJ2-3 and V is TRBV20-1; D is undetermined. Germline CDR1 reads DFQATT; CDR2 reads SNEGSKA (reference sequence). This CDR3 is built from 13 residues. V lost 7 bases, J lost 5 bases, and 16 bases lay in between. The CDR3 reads CSVPPTGVDTQYF. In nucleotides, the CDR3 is TGCAGTGTCCCCCCGACTGGGGTAGATACGCAGTATTTT.

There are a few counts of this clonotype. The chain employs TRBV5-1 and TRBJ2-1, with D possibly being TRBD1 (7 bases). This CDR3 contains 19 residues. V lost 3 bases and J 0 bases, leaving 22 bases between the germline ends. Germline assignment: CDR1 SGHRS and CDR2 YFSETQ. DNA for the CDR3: TGCGCCAGCAGCTCCAGCGGGCGCGAGGGGGCGAGCTCCTACAATGAGCAGTTCTTC. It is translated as CASSSSGREGASSYNEQFF.

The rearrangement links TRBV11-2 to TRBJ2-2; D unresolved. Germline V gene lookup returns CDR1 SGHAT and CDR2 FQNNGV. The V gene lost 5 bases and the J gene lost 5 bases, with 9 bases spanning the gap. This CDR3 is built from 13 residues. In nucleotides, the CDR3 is TGTGCCAGCAGCCCCGAGCCGACCGGGGAGCTGTTTTTT. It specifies CASSPEPTGELFF.

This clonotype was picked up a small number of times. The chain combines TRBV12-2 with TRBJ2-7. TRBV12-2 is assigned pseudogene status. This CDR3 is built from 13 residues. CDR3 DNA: TGTGCAAGTCGCTTCGAAAGGGTTCCCGAGCAGTACTTC. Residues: CASRFERVPEQYF.

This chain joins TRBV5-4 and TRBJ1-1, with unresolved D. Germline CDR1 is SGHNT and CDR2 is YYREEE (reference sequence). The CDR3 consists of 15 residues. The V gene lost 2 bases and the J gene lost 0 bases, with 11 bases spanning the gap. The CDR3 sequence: CASSLSGIMNTEAFF. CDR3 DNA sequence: TGTGCCAGCAGCTTATCAGGAATCATGAACACTGAAGCTTTCTTT.

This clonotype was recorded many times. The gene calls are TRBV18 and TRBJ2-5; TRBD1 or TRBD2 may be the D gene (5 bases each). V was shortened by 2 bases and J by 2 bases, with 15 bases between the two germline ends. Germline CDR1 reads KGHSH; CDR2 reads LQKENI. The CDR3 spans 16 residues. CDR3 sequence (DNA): TGTGCCAGCTCACCAAGCAGACTATGGGGGCAAGAGACCCAGTACTTC. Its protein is CASSPSRLWGQETQYF.

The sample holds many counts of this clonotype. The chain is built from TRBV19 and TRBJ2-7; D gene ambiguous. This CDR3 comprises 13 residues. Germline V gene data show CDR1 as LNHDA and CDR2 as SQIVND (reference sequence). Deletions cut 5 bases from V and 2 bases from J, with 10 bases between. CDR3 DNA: TGTGCCAGTAGTCCGTCAGCGACCTACGAGCAGTACTTC. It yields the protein CASSPSATYEQYF.

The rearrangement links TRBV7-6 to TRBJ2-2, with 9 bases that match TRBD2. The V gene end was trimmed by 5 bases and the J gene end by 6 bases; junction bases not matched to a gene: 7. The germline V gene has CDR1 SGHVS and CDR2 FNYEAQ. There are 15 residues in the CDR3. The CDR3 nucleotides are TGTGCCAGCAGCCCCGCGGCGGGAGGGGCCGGGGAGCTGTTTTTT. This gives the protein CASSPAAGGAGELFF.

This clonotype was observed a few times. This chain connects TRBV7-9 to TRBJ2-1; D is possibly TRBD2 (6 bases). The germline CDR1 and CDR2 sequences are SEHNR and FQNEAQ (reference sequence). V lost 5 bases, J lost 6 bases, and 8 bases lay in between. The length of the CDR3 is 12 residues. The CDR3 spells CASSLSGNEQFF. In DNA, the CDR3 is TGTGCCAGCAGCCTTAGCGGCAATGAGCAGTTCTTC.

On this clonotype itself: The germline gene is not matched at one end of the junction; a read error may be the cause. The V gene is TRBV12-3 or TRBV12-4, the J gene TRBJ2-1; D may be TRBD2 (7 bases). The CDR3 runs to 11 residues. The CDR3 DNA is TGTGCCAGCAGTTGGGAGGGGCAGGGGACCTTC. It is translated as CASSWEGQGTF.